The clone carrying this TCR beta chain was seen a handful of times. Antigen specificity is unknown. The CDR3 is 14 residues long. After removal of 6 bases from V and 6 bases from J, the junction contained 10 bases not matched to a gene. Germline CDR1 and CDR2: SEHNR and FQNEAQ (reference sequence). Time point indicated: late sampling 161 to 241 days after vaccination in three convalescent patients. Specified treatment: approximately nine-day PBMC culture with coronavirus spike peptide pools or control peptides (ViraFEST assay). Cultured CD4+ T cells had their DNA profiled by the Oncomine TCR Beta short-read assay. From cultured CD4+ T cells, genomic DNA was extracted. TCRdb reprocessed the PCR reads with MiXCR, giving one entry per CDR3 protein. The sample has around 25,000 distinct CDR3 sequences; approximately 28% are singletons. The sample belongs to a study of vaccination and CD4 T cells after COVID-19.

This sample comprised CD4+ T cells from blood, cultured in vitro, obtained about 7 months after SARS-CoV-2 vaccination. The clonotype was recovered from a human donor who had recovered from COVID-19. The chain couples TRBV7-9 to TRBJ1-2; 7 positions agree with TRBD1. The CDR3 loop reads CASRDKRGLDGYTF. For the CDR3, the DNA is TGTGCCAGCAGGGACAAGAGGGGGCTCGATGGCTACACCTTC.